This T cell receptor beta chain was sequenced in a study of T cell clusters in autoimmune cytopenias. Multiplex touch-down PCR amplified TRB using TRB-A and TRB-B pools in one tube. After re-calling the multiplex PCR reads, TCRdb lists one entry per CDR3 protein, DNA absent. This sample contains several hundred distinct CDR3 sequences. CDR3 length equals 15 residues. Germline CDR1 and CDR2: LNHDA and SQIVND (reference sequence). This clonotype ranks as large in terms of frequency. TRB was amplified from roughly 250 ng of peripheral blood genomic DNA per sample. This sample also belongs to another study, concerning T cell repertoires in aging, cancer and after chemotherapy. This second report adds: In cancer patients, declining TCR diversity with age involved lost richness and lost evenness.

Sequencing input: peripheral blood. The V gene is TRBV19, the J gene TRBJ2-7; TCRdb's D call, TRBD2, is unchecked because there is no DNA. This sequence originates from a human donor with chronic lymphocytic leukemia. CDR3 loop: CASSIAAGEGQVLYF.